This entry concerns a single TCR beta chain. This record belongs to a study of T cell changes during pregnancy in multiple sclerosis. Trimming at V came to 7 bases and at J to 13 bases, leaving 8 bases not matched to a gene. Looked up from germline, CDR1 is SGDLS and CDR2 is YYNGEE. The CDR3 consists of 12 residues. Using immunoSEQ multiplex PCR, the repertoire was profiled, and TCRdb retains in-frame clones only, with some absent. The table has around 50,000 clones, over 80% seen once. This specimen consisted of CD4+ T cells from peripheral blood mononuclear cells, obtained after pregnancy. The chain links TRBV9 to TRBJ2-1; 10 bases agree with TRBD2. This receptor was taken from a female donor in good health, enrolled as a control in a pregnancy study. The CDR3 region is CASGERGGTQFF. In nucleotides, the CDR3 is TGTGCCAGCGGAGAGCGGGGGGGCACTCAGTTCTTC.